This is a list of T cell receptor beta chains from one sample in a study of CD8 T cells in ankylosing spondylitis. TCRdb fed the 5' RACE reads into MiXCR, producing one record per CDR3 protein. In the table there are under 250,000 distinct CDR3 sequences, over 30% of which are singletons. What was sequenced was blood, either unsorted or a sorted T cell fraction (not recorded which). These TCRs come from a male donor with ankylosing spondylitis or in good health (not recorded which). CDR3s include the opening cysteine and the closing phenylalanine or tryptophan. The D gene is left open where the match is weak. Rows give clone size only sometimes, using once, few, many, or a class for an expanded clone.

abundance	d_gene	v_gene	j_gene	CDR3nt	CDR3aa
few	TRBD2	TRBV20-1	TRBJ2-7	TGCAGTGCTGGAACTAGCGGGGGGGCCCTGTACTTC	CSAGTSGGALYF
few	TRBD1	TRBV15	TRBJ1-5	TGTGCCACCAGCCGGGACAGGGGACTAAGGAGCAATCAGCCCCAGCATTTT	CATSRDRGLRSNQPQHF
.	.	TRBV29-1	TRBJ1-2	TGCAGCGTTGACGGGGGTGTTTATGACTATGGCTACACCTTC	CSVDGGVYDYGYTF
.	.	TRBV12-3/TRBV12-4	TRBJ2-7	TGTGCCAGCAGTTTCGCCTACGCCAACGAGCAGTACTTC	CASSFAYANEQYF
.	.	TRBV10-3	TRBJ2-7	TGTGCCATCAGTGGGGCTCCCGACTCCTACGAGCAGTACTTC	CAISGAPDSYEQYF
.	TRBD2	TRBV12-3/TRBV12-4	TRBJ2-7	TGTGCCAGCAGCCCAGCGGTTTTCGGGGGGAACTACGAGCAGTACTTC	CASSPAVFGGNYEQYF
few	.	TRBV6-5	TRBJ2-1	TGTGCCAGCAGTTACTCGATTGGGGCCCCCGTTGATGAGCAGTTCTTC	CASSYSIGAPVDEQFF
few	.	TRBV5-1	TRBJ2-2	TGCGCCAGCAGCCAAGGGTCCGCCACCGGGGAGCTGTTTTTT	CASSQGSATGELFF
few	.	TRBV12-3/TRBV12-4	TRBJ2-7	TGTGCCAGCAGTATCGACACGCTCTCCTACGAGCAGTACTTC	CASSIDTLSYEQYF
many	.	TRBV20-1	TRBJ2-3	TGCAGTGCTAGTTTGGTGGGCCGGCTCTCGTCAGGAGATACGCAGTATTTT	CSASLVGRLSSGDTQYF
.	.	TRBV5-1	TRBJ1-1	TGCGCCAGCAGCCGCCTCGATACGGGAATGAACACTGAAGCTTTCTTT	CASSRLDTGMNTEAFF
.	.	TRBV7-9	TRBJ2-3	TGTGCCAGCAGCTTTCAGGGATCCAGAGATACGCAGTATTTT	CASSFQGSRDTQYF
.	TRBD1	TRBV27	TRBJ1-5	TGTGCCAGCAGTTTACAGGGGGAAGATCAGCCCCAGCATTTT	CASSLQGEDQPQHF
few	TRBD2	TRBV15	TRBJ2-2	TGTGCCACCAGCAGAGGCTCCCCGGGAGGGAACACCGGGGAGCTGTTTTTT	CATSRGSPGGNTGELFF
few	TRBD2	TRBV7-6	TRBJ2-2	TGTGCCAGCAGCCCGCTAGCGGGGGGGCCGAACACCGGGGAGCTGTTTTTT	CASSPLAGGPNTGELFF
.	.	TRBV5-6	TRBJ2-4	TGTGCCAGCAGCTTCTCCACCCCGGGTGGGGACATTCAGTACTTC	CASSFSTPGGDIQYF
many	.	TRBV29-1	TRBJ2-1	TGCAGCGTTGAAGATATTGGGGATGAGCAGTTCTTC	CSVEDIGDEQFF
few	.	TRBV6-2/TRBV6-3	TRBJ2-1	TGTGCCAGCAGTTACGCCGGTCCCGTCGAGCAGTTCTTC	CASSYAGPVEQFF
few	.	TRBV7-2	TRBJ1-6	TGTGCCAGCAGATTGAACTCCTATAATTCACCCCTCCACTTT	CASRLNSYNSPLHF
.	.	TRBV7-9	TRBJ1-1	TGTGCCAGCAGCTTAGCGGTCAGTCGAGGCACTGAAGCTTTCTTT	CASSLAVSRGTEAFF
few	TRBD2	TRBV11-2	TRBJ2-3	TGTGCCAGCAGCCGGACTAGCGGGGGGCTGAGGCGCACAGATACGCAGTATTTT	CASSRTSGGLRRTDTQYF
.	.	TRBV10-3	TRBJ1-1	TGTGCCATCAGTGACCGAGGACTCGAGGGAGCTTTCTTT	CAISDRGLEGAFF
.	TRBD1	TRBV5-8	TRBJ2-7	TGTGCCAGCAGCCGGTGGGGGACAGGGAGCTACGAGCAGTACTTC	CASSRWGTGSYEQYF
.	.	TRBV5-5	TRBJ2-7	TGTGCCAGCAGCTTGGTGGCAACGCCCTACGAGCAGTACTTC	CASSLVATPYEQYF
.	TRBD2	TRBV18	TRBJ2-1	TGTGCCAGCTCACCGACCCTAGCGGGGTACAATGAGCAGTTCTTC	CASSPTLAGYNEQFF
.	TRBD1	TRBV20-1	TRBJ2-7	TGCAGTGCTAGAGATACGGGACAGGGGGCCTACGAGCAGTACTTC	CSARDTGQGAYEQYF
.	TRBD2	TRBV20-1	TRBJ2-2	TGCAGTGCTTATTCTCTAGCGGCGAACACCGGGGAGCTGTTTTTT	CSAYSLAANTGELFF
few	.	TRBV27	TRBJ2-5	TGTGCCAGCAGTCCGCGCTCCATCGGGGAGACCCAGTACTTC	CASSPRSIGETQYF
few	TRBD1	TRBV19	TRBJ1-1	TGTGCCAGTAGTATGGGACAGGCGCTTGAAGCTTTCTTT	CASSMGQALEAFF
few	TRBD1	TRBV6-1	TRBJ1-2	TGTGCCAGCAGTGACCGGACAGGGCGTTTAGGATATGGCTACACCTTC	CASSDRTGRLGYGYTF
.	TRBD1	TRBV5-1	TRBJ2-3	TGCGCCAGCAGCTTGGAGGGACAGGCGAACACAGATACGCAGTATTTT	CASSLEGQANTDTQYF
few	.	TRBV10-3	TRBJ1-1	TGTGCCATCAATCAGGGTCAACAGGGTGAAGCTTTCTTT	CAINQGQQGEAFF
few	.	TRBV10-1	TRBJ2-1	TGCGCCGCCCGGTCAATGGTGCCGCCGCATGAGCAGTTCTTC	CAARSMVPPHEQFF
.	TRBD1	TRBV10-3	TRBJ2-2	TGTGCCATCGGCGGGACAGGGCGCTCCACCGGGGAGCTGTTTTTT	CAIGGTGRSTGELFF
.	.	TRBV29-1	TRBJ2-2	TGCAGCGTTCTTACTTCGGACAGCAAGAACACCGGGGAGCTGTTTTTT	CSVLTSDSKNTGELFF
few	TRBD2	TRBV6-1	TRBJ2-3	TGTGCCAGCAGTGGCCTAGCGGGGAGGGTAGTGGATACGCAGTATTTT	CASSGLAGRVVDTQYF
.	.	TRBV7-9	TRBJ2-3	TGTGCCACCCCCTTAGTGGAGGATACGCAGTATTTT	CATPLVEDTQYF
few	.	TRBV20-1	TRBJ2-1	TGCAGTGCTAGAGATCGTAGCTCCAATGAGCAGTTCTTC	CSARDRSSNEQFF
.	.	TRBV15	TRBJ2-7	TGTGCCACCAGCAATAGGGACGGGAACTACGAGCAGTACTTC	CATSNRDGNYEQYF
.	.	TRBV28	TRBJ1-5	TGTGCCAGCACCCGAGGGGGAGCAGGGCAGCCCCAGCATTTT	CASTRGGAGQPQHF
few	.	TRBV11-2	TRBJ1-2	TGTGCCAGCAGCACCCGACAGGACTATGGCTACACCTTC	CASSTRQDYGYTF
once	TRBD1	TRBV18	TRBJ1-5	TGTGCCAGCTCACTTATGGGACAGGGGGCCGGTCAGCCCCAGCATTTT	CASSLMGQGAGQPQHF
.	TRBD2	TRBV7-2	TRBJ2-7	TGTGCCAGCAGCTTGTTAGCGGGGGCCCACGAGCAGTACTTC	CASSLLAGAHEQYF
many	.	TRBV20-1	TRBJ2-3	TGCAGTGCTAGAGGGGTCCGAAACACAGATACGCAGTATTTT	CSARGVRNTDTQYF
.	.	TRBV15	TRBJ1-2	TGTGCCACCAGCAGGCCGGGGGGCTATGGCTACACCTTC	CATSRPGGYGYTF
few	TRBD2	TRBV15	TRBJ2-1	TGTGCCACCAGCGACGGGACTAGCGCATACAATGAGCAGTTCTTC	CATSDGTSAYNEQFF
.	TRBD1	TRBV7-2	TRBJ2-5	TGTGCCAGCAGCGCATGGACAGGGAACGGAGAGACCCAGTACTTC	CASSAWTGNGETQYF
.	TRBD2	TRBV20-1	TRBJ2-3	TGCAGTGCTAGAGATTCCCTAGCGGGCACAGATACGCAGTATTTT	CSARDSLAGTDTQYF
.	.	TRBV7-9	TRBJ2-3	TGTGCCAGCAGCTTCCCCCGCGGGGCAGATACGCAGTATTTT	CASSFPRGADTQYF